The T cell receptor (beta chain) described here comes from a study of T cell responses to AZD1222 COVID-19 vaccine. Germline lookup yields CDR1 SGHTS and CDR2 YDEGEE. CDR3 length: 16 residues. V shed 0 bases and J shed 2 bases, with 13 bases lying between them. The assay was immunoSEQ multiplex PCR, and TCRdb's table has in-frame clones only and misses some. The profile shows about 140,000 clones, under 95% of them singletons. This specimen was peripheral blood, taken on day 0 of AZD1222 vaccination. The TCR sequence derives from an adult in good health. V gene TRBV5-8 combines with J gene TRBJ2-3, with D possibly being TRBD1 (5 bases). The CDR3: CASSLVLWGTTDTQYF. CDR3 DNA sequence: TGTGCCAGCAGCTTGGTGTTGTGGGGCACCACAGATACGCAGTATTTT. Based on the CDR3 plus reference TRBV5-8 and TRBJ2-3, the full variable domain is EAGVTQSPTHLIKTRGQQATLRCSPISGHTSVYWYQQALGLGLQFLLWYDEGEERNRGNFPPRFSGRQFPNYSSELNVNALELEDSALYLCASSLVLWGTTDTQYFGPGTRLTVL.